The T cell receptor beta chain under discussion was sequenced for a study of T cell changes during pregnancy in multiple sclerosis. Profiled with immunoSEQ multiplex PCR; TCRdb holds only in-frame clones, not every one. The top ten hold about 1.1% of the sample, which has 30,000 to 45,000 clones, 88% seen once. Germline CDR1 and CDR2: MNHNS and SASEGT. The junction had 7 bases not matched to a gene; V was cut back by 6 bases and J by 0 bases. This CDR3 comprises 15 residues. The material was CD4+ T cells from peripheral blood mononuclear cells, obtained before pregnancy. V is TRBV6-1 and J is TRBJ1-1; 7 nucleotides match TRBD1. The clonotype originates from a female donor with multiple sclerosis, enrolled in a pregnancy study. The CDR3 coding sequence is TGTGCCAGCAGGGATGGGACAGCAATGAACACTGAAGCTTTCTTT. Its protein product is CASRDGTAMNTEAFF.